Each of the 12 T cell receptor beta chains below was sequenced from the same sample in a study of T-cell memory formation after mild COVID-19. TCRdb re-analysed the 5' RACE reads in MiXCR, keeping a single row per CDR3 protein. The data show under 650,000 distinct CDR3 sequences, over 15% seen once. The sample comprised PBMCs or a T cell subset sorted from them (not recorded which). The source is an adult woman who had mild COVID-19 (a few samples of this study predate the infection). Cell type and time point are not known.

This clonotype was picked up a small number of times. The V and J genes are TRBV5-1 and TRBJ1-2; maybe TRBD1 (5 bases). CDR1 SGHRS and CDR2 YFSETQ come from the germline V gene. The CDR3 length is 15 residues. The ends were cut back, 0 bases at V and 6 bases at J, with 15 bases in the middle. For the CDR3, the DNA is TGCGCCAGCAGCTTGGTTGGGACTATAAATCATGGCTACACCTTC. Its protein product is CASSLVGTINHGYTF.

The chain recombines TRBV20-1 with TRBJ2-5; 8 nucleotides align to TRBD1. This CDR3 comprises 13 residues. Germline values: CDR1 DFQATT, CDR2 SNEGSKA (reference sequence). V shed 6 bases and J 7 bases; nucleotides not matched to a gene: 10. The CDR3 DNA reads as TGCAGTGCCGCCGGGGAGACAGGGGTGACCCAGTACTTC. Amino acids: CSAAGETGVTQYF.

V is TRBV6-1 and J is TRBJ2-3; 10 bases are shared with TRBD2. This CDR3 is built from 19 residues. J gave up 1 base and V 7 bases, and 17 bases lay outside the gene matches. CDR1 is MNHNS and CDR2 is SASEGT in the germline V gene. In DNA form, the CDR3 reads TGTGCCAGCATCAAGCCGACTAGCGGGCGGTGGGTGGGCACAGATACGCAGTATTTT. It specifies CASIKPTSGRWVGTDTQYF.

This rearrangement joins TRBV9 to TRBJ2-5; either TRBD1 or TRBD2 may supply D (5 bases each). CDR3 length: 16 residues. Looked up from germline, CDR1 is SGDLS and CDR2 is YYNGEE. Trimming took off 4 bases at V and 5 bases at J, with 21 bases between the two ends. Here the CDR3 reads CASSSRRRGAVETQYF. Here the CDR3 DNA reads TGTGCCAGCAGCTCCCGGCGACGAGGGGCGGTGGAGACCCAGTACTTC.

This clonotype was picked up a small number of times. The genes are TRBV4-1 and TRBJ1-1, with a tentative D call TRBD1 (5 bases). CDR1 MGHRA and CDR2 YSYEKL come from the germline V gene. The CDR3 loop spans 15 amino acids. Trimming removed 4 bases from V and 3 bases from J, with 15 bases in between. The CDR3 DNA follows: TGCGCCAGCAGCCCCGGAAGACAGAAAGACACTGAAGCTTTCTTT. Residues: CASSPGRQKDTEAFF.

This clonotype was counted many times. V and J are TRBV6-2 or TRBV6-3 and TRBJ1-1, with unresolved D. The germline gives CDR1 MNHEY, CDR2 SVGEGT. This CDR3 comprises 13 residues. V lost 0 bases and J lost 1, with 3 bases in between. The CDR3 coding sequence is TGTGCCAGCAGTTACTCCCAGAACACTGAAGCTTTCTTT. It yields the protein CASSYSQNTEAFF.

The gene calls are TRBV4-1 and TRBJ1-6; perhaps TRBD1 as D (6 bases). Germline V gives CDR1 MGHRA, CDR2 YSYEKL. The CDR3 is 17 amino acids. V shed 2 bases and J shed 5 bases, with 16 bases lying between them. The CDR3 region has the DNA TGCGCCAGCAGCCAACACCCCGGACAGATTAATAATTCACCCCTCCACTTT. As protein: CASSQHPGQINNSPLHF.

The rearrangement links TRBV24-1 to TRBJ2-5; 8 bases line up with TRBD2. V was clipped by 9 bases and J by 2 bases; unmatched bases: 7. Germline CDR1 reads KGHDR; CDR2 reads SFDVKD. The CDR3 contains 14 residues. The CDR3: CATGLAGPQETQYF. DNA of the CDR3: TGTGCCACCGGTCTAGCGGGCCCTCAAGAGACCCAGTACTTC.

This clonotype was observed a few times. CDR3 sequence: CASSLAAGTSSYEQYF. DNA of the CDR3: TGTGCCAGCAGCTTAGCGGCAGGGACGAGCTCCTACGAGCAGTACTTC. The V and J genes are TRBV7-6 and TRBJ2-7, with D possibly called TRBD1 or TRBD2 (5 bases each). CDR1 SGHVS and CDR2 FNYEAQ come from the germline V gene. Trimming left V 0 bases short and J 0 bases short, with 12 bases between. The CDR3 spans 16 residues.

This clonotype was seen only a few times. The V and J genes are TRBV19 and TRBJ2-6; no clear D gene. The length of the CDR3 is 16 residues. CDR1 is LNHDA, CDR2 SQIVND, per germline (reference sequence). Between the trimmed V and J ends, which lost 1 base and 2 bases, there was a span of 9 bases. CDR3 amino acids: CASSIVSQTGANVLTF. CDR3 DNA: TGTGCCAGTAGTATAGTCTCCCAGACTGGGGCCAACGTCCTGACTTTC.

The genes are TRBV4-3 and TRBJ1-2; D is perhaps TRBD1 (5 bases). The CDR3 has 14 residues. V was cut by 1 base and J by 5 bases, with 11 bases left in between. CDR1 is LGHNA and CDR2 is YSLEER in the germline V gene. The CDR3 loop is CASSQGSGSYGYTF. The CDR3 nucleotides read TGCGCCAGCAGCCAAGGGTCAGGGTCGTATGGCTACACCTTC.

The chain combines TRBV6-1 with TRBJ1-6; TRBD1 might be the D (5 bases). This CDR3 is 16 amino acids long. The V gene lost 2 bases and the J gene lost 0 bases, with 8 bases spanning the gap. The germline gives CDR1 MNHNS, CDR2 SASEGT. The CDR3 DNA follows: TGTGCCAGCAGTGAATGGGGGAGCTCCTATAATTCACCCCTCCACTTT. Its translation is CASSEWGSSYNSPLHF.